This T cell receptor beta chain was sequenced for a study of blood T cell repertoires in COVID-19. Study details: Samples taken during acute and convalescent COVID-19 were collected in the United States, Italy and Spain. T cells, B-cell-depleted T cells, or PBMCs provided the cDNA or gDNA that served as material.

V lost 6 bases and J lost 2; bases outside the gene matches: 4. CDR3 length equals 14 residues. Germline assignment: CDR1 MNHEY and CDR2 SVGEGT. Authors' processing steps: Using reference gene primer amplification, nucleated cell counts were estimated. Here immunoSEQ multiplex PCR was the method, and the copy in TCRdb shows in-frame clones only, minus some. The DNA was the basis for D and trimming; V, J and clone size are from that table. The sample carries approximately 200,000 clones, 70% to 90% recorded once. With respect to this clone: The same CDR3 is also encoded by other DNA sequences in this sample.

The receptor was derived from a man aged 50 to 60 who had recovered from COVID-19. V usage is TRBV6-2 or TRBV6-3 and J usage is TRBJ2-7; 10 bases are a match to TRBD2. Sample: peripheral blood. This chain's CDR3 is CASSRLAGAYEQYF. In DNA, the CDR3 is TGTGCCAGCAGCAGACTAGCGGGCGCCTACGAGCAGTACTTC.